This T cell receptor beta chain was identified during a study of blood T cell repertoires in COVID-19. Assay: immunoSEQ multiplex PCR; the TCRdb copy retains only in-frame clones and omits some. This table holds around 150,000 clones, around 90% found once. The sequenced material came from peripheral blood. The receptor was derived from a woman aged 55 to 70 who had recovered from COVID-19.

CDR3 sequence (DNA): TGTGCCAGCAGCCAGGGGGGAGGGTTGGGCAGTGGCTACACCTTC. It codes for CASSQGGGLGSGYTF. J is TRBJ1-2 and V is TRBV4-2; the D gene is possibly TRBD1 (5 bases). The germline CDR1 and CDR2 sequences are LGHNA and YNFKEQ. Trimming took off 3 bases at V and 7 bases at J, with 18 bases between the two ends. The CDR3 consists of 15 residues.